This T cell receptor (beta chain) comes out of a study of cytomegalovirus exposure and HLA in healthy donors. J lost 0 bases, V lost 1 base, and 2 bases had no gene match. The CDR3 is made up of 16 amino acids. Germline V gene lookup returns CDR1 MNHNS and CDR2 SASEGT. Primers included in the PCR were 60 Vbeta and 13 Jbeta primers. Profiling relied on immunoSEQ multiplex PCR, and the TCRdb table lists in-frame clones only, not all of them. The data contain roughly 250,000 clones, approximately 84% of them singletons. Study-wide results and caveats: There were several of the most significant clusters that appeared linked to common viral pathogens in a later analysis. Later analysis revealed greater clonal expansion in HLA-associated TCR beta chains than in equally common others. It was reported that the classifier diagnosed cytomegalovirus status with high specificity and sensitivity in both the original and validation cohorts. Later analysis showed TCR association rates varying by HLA locus, highest for DRB1 and lowest for HLA-C.

As for this clone: As yet, its antigen is unknown.

The rearrangement links TRBV6-1 to TRBJ2-7, with 11 bases aligning to TRBD2. The sequencing input was PBMCs. This clonotype was sampled from a woman between 40 and 50 years old in good health and CMV-seropositive. The CDR3 here is CASSEGTSGYSYEQYF. The CDR3 nucleotides read TGTGCCAGCAGTGAAGGGACTAGCGGGTACTCCTACGAGCAGTACTTC.